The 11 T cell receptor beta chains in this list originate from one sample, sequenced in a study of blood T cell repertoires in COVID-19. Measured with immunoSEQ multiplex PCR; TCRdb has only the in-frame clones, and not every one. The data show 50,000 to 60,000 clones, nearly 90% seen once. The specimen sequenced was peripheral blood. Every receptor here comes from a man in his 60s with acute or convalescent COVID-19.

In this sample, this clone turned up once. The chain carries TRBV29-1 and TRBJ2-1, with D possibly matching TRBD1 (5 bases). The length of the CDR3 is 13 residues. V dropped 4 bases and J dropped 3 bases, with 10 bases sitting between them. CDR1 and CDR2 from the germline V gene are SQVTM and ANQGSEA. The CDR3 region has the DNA TGCAGCGTTGGCCGCAGGGACTACAATGAGCAGTTCTTC. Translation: CSVGRRDYNEQFF.

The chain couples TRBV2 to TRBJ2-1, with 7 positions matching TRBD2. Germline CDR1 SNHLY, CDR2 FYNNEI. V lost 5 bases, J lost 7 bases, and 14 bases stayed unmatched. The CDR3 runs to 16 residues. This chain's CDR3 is CASSLSWGGDPNEQFF. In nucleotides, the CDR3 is TGTGCCAGCAGTCTGTCCTGGGGGGGAGATCCAAATGAGCAGTTCTTC.

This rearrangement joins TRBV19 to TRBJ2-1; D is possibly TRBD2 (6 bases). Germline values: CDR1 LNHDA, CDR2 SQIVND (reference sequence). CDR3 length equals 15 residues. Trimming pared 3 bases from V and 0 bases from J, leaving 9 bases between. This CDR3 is CASSIAGSSYNEQFF. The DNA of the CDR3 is TGTGCCAGTAGTATCGCCGGGAGCTCCTACAATGAGCAGTTCTTC.

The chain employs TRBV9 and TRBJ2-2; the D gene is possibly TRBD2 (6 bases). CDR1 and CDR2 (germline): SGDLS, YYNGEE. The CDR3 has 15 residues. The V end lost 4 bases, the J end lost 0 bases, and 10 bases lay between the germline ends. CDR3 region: CASSPRLANTGELFF. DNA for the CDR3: TGTGCCAGCAGCCCCCGACTAGCGAACACCGGGGAGCTGTTTTTT.

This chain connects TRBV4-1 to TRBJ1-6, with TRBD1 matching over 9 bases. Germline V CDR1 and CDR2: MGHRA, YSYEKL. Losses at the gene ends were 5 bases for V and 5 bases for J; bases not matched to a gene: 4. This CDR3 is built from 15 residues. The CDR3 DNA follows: TGCGCCAGCAGCAAGCGGGACAGGGATAATTCACCCCTCCACTTT. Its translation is CASSKRDRDNSPLHF.

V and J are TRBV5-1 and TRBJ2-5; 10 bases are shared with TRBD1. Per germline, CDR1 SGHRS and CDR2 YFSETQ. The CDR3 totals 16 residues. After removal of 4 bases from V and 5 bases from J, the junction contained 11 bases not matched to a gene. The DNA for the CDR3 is TGCGCCAGCAGCCTCCTCACCGGGACAGGGGTCGAGACCCAGTACTTC. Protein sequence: CASSLLTGTGVETQYF.

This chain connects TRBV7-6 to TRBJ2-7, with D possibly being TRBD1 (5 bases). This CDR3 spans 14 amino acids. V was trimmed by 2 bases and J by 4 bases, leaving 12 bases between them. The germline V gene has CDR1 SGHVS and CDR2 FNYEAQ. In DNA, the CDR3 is TGTGCCAGCAGCTTAAGCCAGGGCTCGTACGAGCAGTACTTC. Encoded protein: CASSLSQGSYEQYF. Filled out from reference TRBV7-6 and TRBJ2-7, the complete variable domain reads GAGVSQSPRYKVTKRGQDVALRCDPISGHVSLYWYRQALGQGPEFLTYFNYEAQQDKSGLPNDRFSAERPEGSISTLTIQRTEQRDSAMYRCASSLSQGSYEQYFGPGTRLTVT.

This chain's CDR3 is CASSQDWGESLAKNIQYF. In nucleotides, the CDR3 is TGCGCCAGCAGCCAAGATTGGGGCGAGAGTCTAGCCAAAAACATTCAGTACTTC. The genes are TRBV4-1 and TRBJ2-4; D perhaps matches TRBD1 (5 bases). This CDR3 region has 18 residues. Germline loops: CDR1 MGHRA, CDR2 YSYEKL. V lost 0 bases and J lost 0, with 15 bases in between.

The CDR3 region is CASSLRGRYEQYF. The CDR3 DNA reads as TGTGCCAGCAGCTTGAGAGGGAGATACGAGCAGTACTTC. The chain combines TRBV5-4 with TRBJ2-7, with D perhaps matching TRBD2 (5 bases). Trimming cost V 1 base and J 4 bases, with 9 bases left between them. Germline CDR1 SGHNT, CDR2 YYREEE (reference sequence). This CDR3 region has 13 residues.

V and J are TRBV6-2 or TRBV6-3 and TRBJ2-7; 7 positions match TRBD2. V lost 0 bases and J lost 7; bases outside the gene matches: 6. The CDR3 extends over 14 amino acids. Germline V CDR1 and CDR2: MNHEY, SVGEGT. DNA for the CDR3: TGTGCCAGCAGTTACTCGCTTATCGGGGGGGAGCAGTACTTC. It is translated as CASSYSLIGGEQYF.

The CDR3 nucleotides read TGTGCCAGCAGTTTAAATCCAGTGGTCTATGGCTACACCTTC. Translating gives CASSLNPVVYGYTF. The chain joins TRBV27 to TRBJ1-2; D is uncertain. CDR3 size: 14 residues. Germline V lookup: CDR1 MNHEY, CDR2 SMNVEV (reference sequence). The V gene lost 2 bases and the J gene lost 4 bases, with 11 bases spanning the gap.